Reported below is one T cell receptor beta chain. The target antigen is unknown. The data were taken from a study of cytomegalovirus exposure and HLA in healthy donors. Assay: immunoSEQ multiplex PCR; the TCRdb copy retains only in-frame clones and omits some. The data show 90,000 or so clones, with roughly 85% seen just once and 20% to 25% held by the top ten. The donors belonged to the approximately 120-subject validation cohort, separate from the approximately 700-subject first cohort. Whole-study findings and limits: That first-cohort TCR clusters tended to co-occur in the approximately 110 validation repertoires was found in a later analysis. A classifier reportedly called cytomegalovirus status with high sensitivity and specificity.

CDR3 length equals 14 residues. The ends lost 6 bases at V and 7 bases at J; junction bases unmatched: 6. CDR1 is SEHNR, CDR2 FQNEAQ, per germline (reference sequence). The receptor was derived from a man aged 18 to 29 in good health and CMV-seropositive. The chain is built from TRBV7-9 and TRBJ2-2, with 9 bases fitting TRBD1. The material sequenced was PBMCs. DNA for the CDR3: TGTGCCAGCAGGGAACAGGGGGCCAGCGGGGAGCTGTTTTTT. As protein: CASREQGASGELFF.